This T cell receptor (beta chain) was captured in a study of lymphopenia after photon versus proton radiotherapy. Study-wide results and limits: Under photons, naive T cells and diversity fell while effector/memory populations rose. Only patients who died were analyzed for survival; proton advantage is unproven. Post-nadir TCR diversity decline inversely tracked overall survival among those who died. After lymphocyte nadir, photon-treated repertoires showed oligoclonal expansion, especially CD8+ Temra.

This clone turned up a few times. Antigen unknown. TCRdb keeps only in-frame clones here, not all; method: immunoSEQ multiplex PCR. The sample lists tens of thousands of clones; around 87% were seen once. The V gene end was trimmed by 4 bases and the J gene end by 3 bases; junction bases not matched to a gene: 4. This CDR3 is 14 amino acids long. The V gene's germline CDR1 is SGHNT and CDR2 YYREEE (reference sequence). The sequencing used peripheral blood, collected from a patient treated with photon-based radiotherapy. The source of this sequence is a man between 35 and 55 years old with gastric cancer. This sequence joins TRBV5-4 and TRBJ1-2, with TRBD1 matching 9 bases. CDR3 amino acids: CASSKDRGDYGYTF. In DNA, the CDR3 is TGTGCCAGCAGCAAGGACAGGGGTGACTATGGCTACACCTTC.